What follows are 13 T cell receptor beta chains derived from one specimen sequenced in a study of siplizumab effects on memory and regulatory T cells. Generated by immunoSEQ multiplex PCR, the TCRdb table keeps only in-frame clones and is missing some. The sample consists of approximately 100,000 clones, roughly 93% of them appearing once. Sequencing was performed on non-Treg CD4+ T cells sorted from blood. The receptors come from a human donor in good health.

The chain combines TRBV7-2 with TRBJ1-1; D possibly corresponds to TRBD1 (5 bases). V was shortened by 5 bases and J by 5 bases, with 18 bases between the two germline ends. Germline V CDR1 and CDR2: SGHTA, FQGNSA. This CDR3 is 15 amino acids long. The CDR3 bases are TGTGCCAGCAGCGCCCGGTGGGCGGGGCCAACTGAAGCTTTCTTT. It encodes CASSARWAGPTEAFF.

A single count supports this clone. The chain recombines TRBV18 with TRBJ1-1; D is undetermined. The germline V gene encodes CDR1 KGHSH and CDR2 LQKENI. The CDR3 loop spans 20 amino acids. Trimming took off 3 bases at V and 0 bases at J, with 26 bases between the two ends. This chain's CDR3 is CASSPQRAERPLSMNTEAFF. As DNA, the CDR3 is TGTGCCAGCTCACCGCAAAGGGCCGAGAGGCCGCTCTCTATGAACACTGAAGCTTTCTTT.

The rearrangement links TRBV7-6 to TRBJ2-7; tentatively, D is TRBD1 or TRBD2 (6 bases each). Per the germline V gene, CDR1 is SGHVS and CDR2 is FNYEAQ. The CDR3 consists of 15 residues. Trimming took off 0 bases at V and 4 bases at J, with 13 bases between the two ends. CDR3 in DNA: TGTGCCAGCAGCTTAGCCGGGGGCTCCCGGTACGAGCAGTACTTC. Translated, it gives CASSLAGGSRYEQYF.

The chain links TRBV18 to TRBJ1-2; D is ambiguous. The V gene lost 6 bases and the J gene lost 3 bases, with 14 bases spanning the gap. Germline loops: CDR1 KGHSH, CDR2 LQKENI. The CDR3 has 14 amino acids. CDR3 nucleotides: TGTGCCAGCTCTCCCACGGCTGGGGACTATGGCTACACCTTC. Protein: CASSPTAGDYGYTF.

The V and J genes are TRBV7-3 and TRBJ2-1, with 10 bases aligning to TRBD2. This CDR3 contains 18 residues. Germline V gene lookup returns CDR1 SGHTA and CDR2 FQGTGA. V shed 1 base and J 2 bases; nucleotides not matched to a gene: 8. CDR3 bases: TGTGCCAGCAGCTTAATGGCCTTGAGCGGGGGGGCCTACAATGAGCAGTTCTTC. Protein sequence: CASSLMALSGGAYNEQFF.

This chain joins TRBV19 and TRBJ1-1; a possible D gene is TRBD1 (5 bases). The length of the CDR3 is 15 residues. V lost 5 bases, J lost 1 base, and 14 bases lay in between. The germline V gene has CDR1 LNHDA and CDR2 SQIVND (reference sequence). As DNA, the CDR3 is TGTGCCAGTAGTGGGGCCTCCGCACGGAACACTGAAGCTTTCTTT. Protein: CASSGASARNTEAFF.

The rearrangement links TRBV11-2 to TRBJ1-5; D unresolved. CDR3 length equals 14 residues. The V end was cut by 0 bases, the J end by 2 bases, with 5 bases between. From germline, CDR1 is SGHAT and CDR2 FQNNGV. The DNA for the CDR3 is TGTGCCAGCAGCTTAGATTTGGGCAATCAGCCCCAGCATTTT. Residues: CASSLDLGNQPQHF.

V gene TRBV5-6 combines with J gene TRBJ1-1, with D tentatively TRBD1 (5 bases). CDR3 length: 15 residues. Germline CDR1 is SGHDT and CDR2 is YYEEEE. Trimming removed 1 base at V and 0 bases at J, with 10 bases between. The CDR3 loop is CASSLLRTLNTEAFF. CDR3 sequence (DNA): TGTGCCAGCAGCTTGCTCAGGACACTGAACACTGAAGCTTTCTTT. The whole variable domain, remainder taken from reference TRBV5-6 and TRBJ1-1, is DAGVTQSPTHLIKTRGQQVTLRCSPKSGHDTVSWYQQALGQGPQFIFQYYEEEERQRGNFPDRFSGHQFPNYSSELNVNALLLGDSALYLCASSLLRTLNTEAFFGQGTRLTVV.

The V gene is TRBV19, the J gene TRBJ2-7; 8 positions agree with TRBD1. Germline lookup yields CDR1 LNHDA and CDR2 SQIVND (reference sequence). The CDR3 runs 16 residues. V shed 1 base and J 2 bases; nucleotides not matched to a gene: 7. This CDR3 is CASSIVRGQGAYEQYF. Written as DNA, the CDR3 is TGTGCCAGTAGTATAGTAAGAGGACAGGGCGCCTACGAGCAGTACTTC. The variable domain in full, completed from reference TRBV19 and TRBJ2-7, reads DGGITQSPKYLFRKEGQNVTLSCEQNLNHDAMYWYRQDPGQGLRLIYYSQIVNDFQKGDIAEGYSVSREKKESFPLTVTSAQKNPTAFYLCASSIVRGQGAYEQYFGPGTRLTVT.

This clone was observed a single time. This chain uses TRBV21-1 with TRBJ1-1. TRBV21-1 is tagged as a pseudogene. The CDR3 is 15 residues long. The CDR3 DNA follows: TGTGCCAGCAGCATGCCGGGGGCTGAGAACACTGAAGCTTTCTTT. Translation: CASSMPGAENTEAFF.

Here the CDR3 reads CASSLSLRDNSPLHF. CDR3 coding DNA: TGTGCCAGCAGCTTGTCGCTCAGGGATAATTCACCCCTCCACTTT. The chain combines TRBV7-9 with TRBJ1-6, with a possible D match to TRBD1 (5 bases). Trimming removed 3 bases at V and 5 bases at J, with 11 bases between. The V gene's germline CDR1 is SEHNR and CDR2 FQNEAQ (reference sequence). The CDR3 runs 15 residues.

The genes are TRBV9 and TRBJ2-7, with D tentatively TRBD1 (6 bases). Trimming took 1 base from V and 6 from J, leaving 14 bases between them. CDR3 size: 14 residues. Germline-derived CDR1 and CDR2 are SGDLS and YYNGEE. Written as DNA, the CDR3 is TGTGCCAGCAGCGTATCCACGTCAGGGGCCGAGCAGTACTTC. Amino acids: CASSVSTSGAEQYF.

J is TRBJ1-2 and V is TRBV11-2, with D maybe TRBD1 (6 bases). The length of the CDR3 is 13 residues. Per germline, CDR1 SGHAT and CDR2 FQNNGV. The V end was cut by 5 bases, the J end by 2 bases, with 9 bases between. The CDR3 nucleotides read TGTGCCAGCAGCCCTGACAGGAACTATGGCTACACCTTC. Its protein product is CASSPDRNYGYTF.